This T cell receptor (beta chain) was found in a study of CD8 T cells in ankylosing spondylitis. Germline-derived CDR1 and CDR2 are WNHNN and SYGVQD (reference sequence). The CDR3 length is 13 residues. Trimming took off 1 base at V and 5 bases at J, with 5 bases between the two ends. Study-level results: A TCR beta motif of about 8 highly homologous variants appeared characteristic of ankylosing spondylitis blood.

Notes on this clonotype: Its specificity is unknown.

TCRdb re-called the 5' RACE reads through MiXCR, storing one row per CDR3 protein. The table has a few hundred thousand distinct CDR3 sequences, about 17% seen once. The source of this sequence is a male donor with ankylosing spondylitis. The rearrangement uses TRBV10-1 and TRBJ2-2; D not resolved. Sequencing was carried out using blood, either unsorted or a sorted T cell fraction (not recorded which). CDR3 sequence reads: CASSEWGTGELFF. The CDR3 DNA reads as TGCGCCAGCAGTGAGTGGGGAACCGGGGAGCTGTTTTTT.